These T cell receptor beta chains were read from a single sample in a study of cytomegalovirus exposure and HLA in healthy donors. Clones were read by immunoSEQ multiplex PCR, and TCRdb kept only the in-frame ones, dropping some. This table holds under 65,000 clones, roughly 84% found once. The sequenced sample consisted of PBMCs. The receptors were gathered from a woman between 18 and 29 years old in good health and CMV-seronegative. Each CDR3 is given with its conserved first and last residue. Each record gives: J gene, V gene, CDR3 protein.

J gene: TRBJ1-5
V gene: TRBV6-1
CDR3 protein: CASSERQNQPQHF

J gene: TRBJ2-7
V gene: TRBV27
CDR3 protein: CASSLGLPSYEQYF

J gene: TRBJ1-4
V gene: TRBV5-6
CDR3 protein: CASSLLVLATNEKLFF

J gene: TRBJ2-2
V gene: TRBV19
CDR3 protein: CATRGPSGRDTGELFF

J gene: TRBJ2-6
V gene: TRBV6-1
CDR3 protein: CASFRGAGANVLTF

J gene: TRBJ2-1
V gene: TRBV7-3
CDR3 protein: CASGTGANYNEQFF

J gene: TRBJ1-1
V gene: TRBV21-1
CDR3 protein: CASSKGGTVSINTEAFF

J gene: TRBJ2-3
V gene: TRBV7-3
CDR3 protein: CASSPPGSDTQYF

J gene: TRBJ2-7
V gene: TRBV28
CDR3 protein: CASSSLAGGPSSYEQYF

J gene: TRBJ1-5
V gene: TRBV11-3
CDR3 protein: CASSLGEGGDEFSNQPQHF

J gene: TRBJ2-7
V gene: TRBV30
CDR3 protein: CAWRRSREQYF

J gene: .
V gene: TRBV27
CDR3 protein: CASRTPGLGTYEQYF

J gene: TRBJ2-7
V gene: TRBV6-5
CDR3 protein: CASSYSTGGSYEQYF

J gene: TRBJ1-5
V gene: TRBV6-1
CDR3 protein: CASSGAGEAQPQHF

J gene: TRBJ2-7
V gene: TRBV7-9
CDR3 protein: CASSPPTGDFSYEQYF

J gene: TRBJ2-7
V gene: TRBV19
CDR3 protein: CASSMSGAGAYEQYF

J gene: TRBJ2-7
V gene: TRBV12-2
CDR3 protein: CASLGFGGGRIPYEQYF

J gene: TRBJ1-5
V gene: TRBV7-9
CDR3 protein: CASSLSGDYQPQHF

J gene: TRBJ1-1
V gene: TRBV11-1
CDR3 protein: CASSSEVSETEAFF

J gene: TRBJ2-5
V gene: TRBV29-1
CDR3 protein: CSVVGRSGGRTQYF

J gene: TRBJ2-1
V gene: TRBV27
CDR3 protein: CASSAPGQVNNEQFF

J gene: TRBJ2-5
V gene: TRBV7-9
CDR3 protein: CSSSLGGETQYF

J gene: TRBJ2-7
V gene: TRBV14
CDR3 protein: CASSQDRRSYEQYF

J gene: TRBJ1-1
V gene: TRBV4-2
CDR3 protein: CASSRETGDNTEAFF

J gene: TRBJ1-2
V gene: TRBV19
CDR3 protein: CATQAGVNYGYTF

J gene: TRBJ2-1
V gene: TRBV29-1
CDR3 protein: CSVEVGGGRDEQFF

J gene: TRBJ1-5
V gene: TRBV27
CDR3 protein: CASSPWGGENQPQHF

J gene: TRBJ2-5
V gene: TRBV28
CDR3 protein: CASRPPLGGLREAQYF

J gene: TRBJ2-5
V gene: TRBV28
CDR3 protein: CASSLNGGLAGEGETQYF

J gene: TRBJ1-6
V gene: TRBV25-1
CDR3 protein: CASSDLKLVLHF

J gene: TRBJ1-2
V gene: TRBV6-5
CDR3 protein: CASSRDRVNYGYTF

J gene: TRBJ2-2
V gene: TRBV5-1
CDR3 protein: CASSITGTSTGELFF

J gene: TRBJ1-5
V gene: TRBV5-1
CDR3 protein: CASSLATGQGQPQHF

J gene: TRBJ2-7
V gene: TRBV6-1
CDR3 protein: CASSEGLEGPYEQYF

J gene: TRBJ1-3
V gene: TRBV4-2
CDR3 protein: CASSTYRGQSSGNTIYF

J gene: TRBJ2-1
V gene: TRBV29-1
CDR3 protein: CSVEVLAENNEQFF

J gene: TRBJ2-3
V gene: TRBV19
CDR3 protein: CASSLQGSVTDTQYF

J gene: TRBJ1-4
V gene: TRBV11-2
CDR3 protein: CASSLEPQGVGEKLFF

J gene: TRBJ1-2
V gene: TRBV6-5
CDR3 protein: CASSYEGGYTF

J gene: TRBJ2-7
V gene: TRBV28
CDR3 protein: CATGGRLAGVDEQYF

J gene: TRBJ2-3
V gene: TRBV10-3
CDR3 protein: CATLTTTDTQYF

J gene: TRBJ2-3
V gene: TRBV6-1
CDR3 protein: CASSESPTDTQYF

J gene: TRBJ1-6
V gene: TRBV4-2
CDR3 protein: CASSQTGESNNSPLHF

J gene: TRBJ2-5
V gene: TRBV5-4
CDR3 protein: CASSPSGGYQETQYF

J gene: TRBJ2-7
V gene: TRBV9
CDR3 protein: CASSIGTSDSYEQYF

J gene: TRBJ2-6
V gene: TRBV27
CDR3 protein: CASSFGGSGANGLTF

J gene: TRBJ1-6
V gene: TRBV27
CDR3 protein: CASSLSTGLWNSPLHF

J gene: TRBJ2-3
V gene: TRBV30
CDR3 protein: CAWSSGVGTDTQYF

J gene: TRBJ2-7
V gene: TRBV5-4
CDR3 protein: CASSLQRGPTYEQYF

J gene: TRBJ1-5
V gene: TRBV7-8
CDR3 protein: CASSSRQGSNQPQHF

J gene: TRBJ1-6
V gene: TRBV10-3
CDR3 protein: CAISESPTGADNSPLHF

J gene: TRBJ1-5
V gene: TRBV5-1
CDR3 protein: CASSSDTNQPQHF

J gene: TRBJ1-2
V gene: TRBV19
CDR3 protein: CASSMRTGQTYGYTF

J gene: TRBJ1-1
V gene: TRBV19
CDR3 protein: CASSQTGQVTEAFF

J gene: TRBJ1-6
V gene: TRBV2
CDR3 protein: CASSEMAGGFASPLHF

J gene: TRBJ2-3
V gene: TRBV9
CDR3 protein: CVSSARDYSDTQYF

J gene: TRBJ1-6
V gene: TRBV7-2
CDR3 protein: CASSLLGTLHF

J gene: TRBJ1-2
V gene: TRBV6-6
CDR3 protein: CASSYSNRDYGYTF

J gene: TRBJ2-7
V gene: TRBV6-5
CDR3 protein: CASRSTSNEQYF

J gene: TRBJ2-7
V gene: TRBV7-6
CDR3 protein: CASSFQKTGSHYEQYF